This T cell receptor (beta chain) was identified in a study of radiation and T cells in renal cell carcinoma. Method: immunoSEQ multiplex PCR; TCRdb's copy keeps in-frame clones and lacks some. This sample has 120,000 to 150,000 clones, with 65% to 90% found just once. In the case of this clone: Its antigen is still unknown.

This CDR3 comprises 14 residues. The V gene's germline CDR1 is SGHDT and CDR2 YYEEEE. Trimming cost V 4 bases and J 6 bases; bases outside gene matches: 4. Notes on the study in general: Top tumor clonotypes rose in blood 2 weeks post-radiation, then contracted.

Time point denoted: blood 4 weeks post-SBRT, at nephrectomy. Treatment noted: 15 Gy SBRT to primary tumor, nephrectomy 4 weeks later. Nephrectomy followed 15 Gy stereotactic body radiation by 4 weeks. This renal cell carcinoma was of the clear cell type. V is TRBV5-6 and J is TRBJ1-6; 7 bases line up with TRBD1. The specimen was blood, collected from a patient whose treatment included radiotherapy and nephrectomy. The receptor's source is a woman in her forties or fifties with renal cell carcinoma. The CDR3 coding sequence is TGTGCCAGCAGCCGGGACAGTTTTAATTCACCCCTCCACTTT. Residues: CASSRDSFNSPLHF.